These 16 T cell receptor beta chains originate from one sample sequenced in a study of T-cell memory formation after mild COVID-19. MiXCR, run by TCRdb on the 5' RACE reads, gives a single entry per CDR3 protein. This table holds hundreds of thousands of distinct CDR3 sequences, 15% to 20% found once. Sequencing was performed on PBMCs or a T cell subset sorted from them (not recorded which). The receptors come from a man in his late teens or twenties who had mild COVID-19 (a few samples of this study predate the infection). Cell type and time point are not known.

This rearrangement joins TRBV6-6 to TRBJ1-2; 7 bases are a match to TRBD1. The CDR3 covers 14 residues. In germline, CDR1 is MNHNY, CDR2 SVGAGI (reference sequence). With 2 bases clipped from V and 0 bases from J, the junction kept 0 bases outside the gene matches. This chain's CDR3 is CASSYQGANYGYTF. DNA for the CDR3: TGTGCCAGCAGTTACCAGGGGGCTAACTATGGCTACACCTTC.

The chain joins TRBV7-2 to TRBJ2-5; a weak D match, TRBD1 (6 bases). Germline V lookup: CDR1 SGHTA, CDR2 FQGNSA. Trimming shortened V by 6 bases and J by 5 bases, and 19 bases separated the two germline ends. The CDR3 runs 15 residues. The CDR3 DNA follows: TGTGCCAGCAGAGGGCCGAGGGGGATGCAGGAGACCCAGTACTTC. Encoded protein: CASRGPRGMQETQYF.

This sequence joins TRBV18 and TRBJ2-5, with 10 bases that match TRBD1. The germline V gene encodes CDR1 KGHSH and CDR2 LQKENI. V shed 1 base and J 4 bases; nucleotides not matched to a gene: 9. This CDR3 is 17 amino acids long. In DNA, the CDR3 is TGTGCCAGCTCACCACAAATCGGACAGGGGGGAAGAGAGACCCAGTACTTC. This codes for CASSPQIGQGGRETQYF. The whole variable domain, filled in from reference TRBV18 and TRBJ2-5, reads NAGVMQNPRHLVRRRGQEARLRCSPMKGHSHVYWYRQLPEEGLKFMVYLQKENIIDESGMPKERFSAEFPKEGPSILRIQQVVRGDSAAYFCASSPQIGQGGRETQYFGPGTRLLVL.

This clonotype showed up just a few times. This chain joins TRBV10-3 and TRBJ2-5; D unclear. The V end lost 8 bases, the J end lost 5 bases, and 15 bases lay between the germline ends. The CDR3 is 13 residues long. CDR1 is ENHRY, CDR2 SYGVKD, per germline. Written as DNA, the CDR3 is TGTGCCATCCGAGACACCGCCAGGGAGACCCAGTACTTC. Translation: CAIRDTARETQYF.

The sample holds many counts of this clonotype. The chain combines TRBV7-2 with TRBJ1-5; D remains unclear. The CDR3 consists of 14 residues. Germline CDR1 reads SGHTA; CDR2 reads FQGNSA. V was cut by 3 bases and J by 3 bases, with 9 bases left in between. In DNA form, the CDR3 reads TGTGCCAGCAGCTTGGGAAACCCCAATCAGCCCCAGCATTTT. It specifies CASSLGNPNQPQHF.

The genes are TRBV6-2 or TRBV6-3 and TRBJ2-7, with D perhaps matching TRBD1 or TRBD2 (5 bases each). CDR1 is MNHEY, CDR2 SVGEGT, per germline. V lost 4 bases and J lost 9, with 16 bases in between. The CDR3 is made up of 13 amino acids. The CDR3 DNA is TGTGCCAGCAGTTTGGGGGACCTCTCGGGGCAGTACGTC. It encodes CASSLGDLSGQYV.

This clonotype was seen more than once but under ten times. The CDR3 DNA follows: TGTGCCAGCAGACCTACGGGGGAGAGGGTCGGCTACACCTTC. The encoded protein is CASRPTGERVGYTF. The chain couples TRBV7-9 to TRBJ1-2; a possible D gene is TRBD1 (5 bases). CDR3 length: 14 residues. Between the trimmed V and J ends, which lost 6 bases and 8 bases, there was a span of 19 bases. Germline values: CDR1 SEHNR, CDR2 FQNEAQ (reference sequence).

This clonotype was found a few times. The gene calls are TRBV5-1 and TRBJ2-7; D might be TRBD1 or TRBD2, each matching 6 bases. Germline V CDR1 and CDR2: SGHRS, YFSETQ. V lost 5 bases and J 0 bases, leaving 9 bases between the germline ends. The CDR3 is 13 residues long. The CDR3: CASRRDTSYEQYF. The CDR3 DNA is TGCGCCAGCAGGCGGGACACCTCCTACGAGCAGTACTTC.

This clonotype was counted only a few times. The rearrangement links TRBV6-2 or TRBV6-3 to TRBJ1-5, with TRBD1 matching 9 bases. Germline V gene data show CDR1 as MNHEY and CDR2 as SVGEGT. There are 15 residues in the CDR3. J gave up 6 bases and V 4 bases, and 7 bases lay outside the gene matches. The CDR3 coding sequence is TGTGCCAGCAGTTCCCGGGACAGGGTGCCTCAGCCCCAGCATTTT. Translating gives CASSSRDRVPQPQHF.

The chain has TRBV6-2 or TRBV6-3 and TRBJ1-2, with no clear D. CDR1 MNHEY and CDR2 SVGEGT come from the germline V gene. V dropped 5 bases and J dropped 8 bases, with 15 bases sitting between them. CDR3 length: 13 amino acids. This CDR3 is CASSLLLIGGYTF. In nucleotides, the CDR3 is TGTGCCAGCAGTCTACTACTAATCGGAGGCTACACCTTC.

The rearrangement links TRBV12-3 or TRBV12-4 to TRBJ2-3; 9 nucleotides agree with TRBD2. The J segment lost 6 bases and the V segment lost 4 bases, leaving 14 bases of the junction unmatched. The CDR3 covers 17 residues. The CDR3 spells CASSWEAGGSIEDTQYF. Here the CDR3 DNA reads TGTGCCAGCAGTTGGGAAGCGGGGGGATCCATTGAGGATACGCAGTATTTT.

Only a few counts were recorded for this clonotype. The rearrangement uses TRBV7-2 and TRBJ1-2; D gene ambiguous. CDR1 and CDR2 from the germline V gene are SGHTA and FQGNSA. Trimming left V 5 bases short and J 2 bases short, with 15 bases between. The CDR3 spans 15 residues. CDR3 nucleotide sequence: TGTGCCAGCAGCGATGTCGGTCGCTTAAACTATGGCTACACCTTC. Translated, it gives CASSDVGRLNYGYTF.

The chain couples TRBV29-1 to TRBJ1-5; TRBD1 agrees at 7 bases. V lost 4 bases and J lost 5; bases outside the gene matches: 5. The CDR3 is 13 amino acids. Looked up from germline, CDR1 is SQVTM and CDR2 is ANQGSEA. Here the CDR3 DNA reads TGCAGCGTTGTAGTGCAGGGGGATCAGCCCCAGCATTTT. It specifies CSVVVQGDQPQHF.

A few counts support this clonotype. The gene calls are TRBV5-5 and TRBJ2-1; TRBD1 or TRBD2 may be the D gene (6 bases each). The germline gives CDR1 SGHKS, CDR2 YYEKEE (reference sequence). V was cut by 0 bases and J by 3 bases, with 10 bases left in between. There are 15 residues in the CDR3. CDR3 in DNA: TGTGCCAGCAGCTTGGTAGAGGGGGGCTACAATGAGCAGTTCTTC. It specifies CASSLVEGGYNEQFF.

This chain joins TRBV12-3 or TRBV12-4 and TRBJ1-1, with D hard to call. The V end lost 6 bases, the J end lost 2 bases, and 4 bases lay between the germline ends. The CDR3 length is 11 residues. The CDR3 DNA follows: TGTGCCAGCAGGTATAACACTGAAGCTTTCTTT. It encodes CASRYNTEAFF.

This clonotype was counted only a few times. V gene TRBV7-2 combines with J gene TRBJ2-1; 10 bases line up with TRBD2. V lost 5 bases to trimming and J lost 6 bases; unmatched junction nucleotides: 7. The CDR3 loop spans 15 amino acids. Germline lookup yields CDR1 SGHTA and CDR2 FQGNSA. CDR3 nucleotide sequence: TGTGCCAGCAGCCCCAGCGGGGGGGCCTTCAATGAGCAGTTCTTC. Amino acid sequence: CASSPSGGAFNEQFF.